These T cell receptor beta chains were read from a single sample in a study of T cell changes during pregnancy in multiple sclerosis. Repertoires were generated with immunoSEQ multiplex PCR, while TCRdb's copy carries only in-frame clones and drops some. This table holds some 97,000 clones, 92% found once. The specimen was peripheral blood, collected after pregnancy. These receptors were collected from a female donor with multiple sclerosis, enrolled in a pregnancy study. The CDR3 runs from the conserved cysteine through the conserved F or W. D genes are given only for firm matches. The listing skips clone size in some rows; elsewhere it reads once, few, many or a size class.

-,TRBJ1-1,TRBV4-1,-,CASGSTGYTEAFF,TGCGCCAGCGGCTCTACAGGGTACACTGAAGCTTTCTTT
-,TRBJ1-6,TRBV5-1,few,CASSSRQSSYNSPLHF,TGCGCCAGCAGCTCACGACAGAGCTCCTATAATTCACCCCTCCACTTT
-,TRBJ2-7,TRBV5-4,-,CASSPQGLPVEQYF,TGTGCCAGCAGCCCTCAGGGACTGCCAGTGGAGCAGTACTTC
TRBD2,TRBJ2-5,TRBV28,-,CASSRKREERETQYF,TGTGCCAGCAGCAGAAAGCGGGAGGAGCGTGAGACCCAGTACTTC
-,TRBJ2-5,TRBV2,-,CASSAGWETQYF,TGTGCCAGCAGTGCGGGTTGGGAGACCCAGTACTTC
-,TRBJ2-4,TRBV4-3,-,CASSQAAGDPIQYF,TGCGCCAGCAGCCAAGCTGCCGGAGACCCCATTCAGTACTTC
-,TRBJ1-2,TRBV30,-,CAWIPTDRNGYTF,TGTGCCTGGATCCCCACCGACAGAAATGGCTACACCTTC
TRBD1,TRBJ1-6,TRBV2,-,CASILRTFGTGVNSPLHF,TGTGCCAGCATCTTGAGGACATTCGGGACAGGGGTAAATTCACCCCTCCACTTT
-,TRBJ1-1,TRBV28,-,CASSWARDNGGAFF,TGTGCCAGCAGTTGGGCCAGGGACAATGGGGGAGCTTTCTTT
-,TRBJ2-5,TRBV28,-,CASTYSRGLEGETQYF,TGTGCCAGCACGTACAGTCGCGGGCTAGAGGGAGAGACCCAGTACTTC
-,TRBJ1-2,TRBV7-9,-,CASSLSLPFPYGYTF,TGTGCCAGCAGCTTATCACTCCCATTCCCCTATGGCTACACCTTC
-,TRBJ2-1,TRBV2,-,CASSEERALDSEQFF,TGTGCCAGCAGTGAAGAGCGGGCCCTAGATAGTGAGCAGTTCTTC
TRBD2,TRBJ2-1,TRBV5-1,-,CASSLTSGRAHEQFF,TGCGCCAGCAGCTTGACTAGCGGGAGGGCCCATGAGCAGTTCTTC
-,TRBJ1-1,TRBV6-5,once,CASSYSAGVNTEAFF,TGTGCCAGCAGTTATTCCGCAGGGGTGAACACTGAAGCTTTCTTT
TRBD1,TRBJ1-1,TRBV19,-,CASSKGQGIAEAFF,TGTGCCAGTAGTAAGGGACAGGGGATCGCTGAAGCTTTCTTT
-,TRBJ1-1,TRBV7-9,-,CASSLDTNTEAFF,TGTGCCAGCAGCCTGGACACGAACACTGAAGCTTTCTTT
-,TRBJ2-5,TRBV30,-,CAWSSGWPETQYF,TGTGCCTGGAGTAGCGGGTGGCCGGAGACCCAGTACTTC
TRBD1,TRBJ1-1,TRBV5-4,-,CASSLQGGNTEAFF,TGTGCCAGCAGCTTACAGGGGGGGAACACTGAAGCTTTCTTT
-,TRBJ1-1,TRBV28,once,CASSPARLGEAFF,TGTGCCAGCAGTCCCGCCAGGTTAGGTGAAGCTTTCTTT
-,TRBJ2-1,TRBV9,-,CASSSGGGPYNEQFF,TGTGCCAGCAGCAGTGGGGGGGGCCCGTACAATGAGCAGTTCTTC
-,TRBJ2-7,TRBV10-1,-,CAGLLGGSYEQYF,TGCGCCGGACTGTTGGGCGGCTCCTACGAGCAGTACTTC
TRBD1,TRBJ1-6,TRBV5-1,once,CASSLGQGDFWPLHF,TGCGCCAGCAGCTTGGGCCAGGGGGACTTTTGGCCCCTCCACTTT
-,TRBJ1-6,TRBV6-1,-,CASSQGNSPLHF,TGTGCCAGCTCGCAGGGCAATTCACCCCTCCACTTT
TRBD1,TRBJ1-6,TRBV28,-,CASSSWEDRGNSPLHF,TGTGCCAGCAGTTCGTGGGAGGACAGGGGTAATTCACCCCTCCACTTT
-,TRBJ2-7,TRBV7-7,-,CASSLGEGQFYEQYF,TGTGCTAGCAGCTTAGGAGAAGGACAGTTCTACGAGCAGTACTTC
TRBD1,TRBJ1-1,TRBV5-1,once,CASSSGTGFPEAFF,TGCGCCAGCAGCTCTGGGACAGGGTTCCCTGAAGCTTTCTTT
-,TRBJ2-2,TRBV4-2,few,CASREGSGTNTGELFF,TGTGCCAGCAGGGAGGGTAGTGGGACTAACACCGGGGAGCTGTTTTTT
-,TRBJ1-1,TRBV9,-,CASSVEEGEEAFF,TGTGCCAGCAGCGTAGAAGAGGGAGAAGAAGCTTTCTTT
-,TRBJ1-6,TRBV27,-,CASSLSPERGYNSPLHF,TGTGCCAGCAGTTTATCGCCAGAGAGGGGGTATAATTCACCCCTCCACTTT
-,TRBJ1-4,TRBV19,-,CASSIVRTATNEKLFF,TGTGCCAGTAGTATAGTAAGGACAGCAACTAATGAAAAACTGTTTTTT
-,TRBJ1-2,TRBV28,-,CASSLQGSRGYTF,TGTGCCAGCAGTTTACAGGGGTCACGGGGCTACACCTTC
TRBD2,TRBJ2-7,TRBV7-9,-,CASSSGLAEGEQYF,TGTGCCAGCAGCTCGGGACTAGCGGAGGGGGAGCAGTACTTC
-,TRBJ2-7,TRBV29-1,-,CSVEMGGHSYEQYF,TGCAGCGTGGAAATGGGGGGTCACTCCTACGAGCAGTACTTC
-,TRBJ1-1,TRBV6-1,-,CASSTEMNTEAFF,TGTGCCAGCTCTACAGAGATGAACACTGAAGCTTTCTTT
-,TRBJ2-7,TRBV5-1,-,CASSSTWDEQYF,TGCGCCAGCAGCTCGACTTGGGACGAGCAGTACTTC
-,TRBJ2-7,TRBV30,-,CAWSVDLSGEQYF,TGTGCCTGGAGTGTAGATTTATCGGGCGAGCAGTACTTC
-,TRBJ1-2,TRBV7-2,-,CASSLGTARNYGYTF,TGTGCCAGCAGCTTAGGGACAGCTAGAAACTATGGCTACACCTTC
-,TRBJ1-6,TRBV29-1,-,CSVGEAPNSPLHF,TGCAGCGTTGGGGAGGCCCCAAATTCACCCCTCCACTTT
-,TRBJ2-7,TRBV4-3,-,CASSQELQGFLDEQYF,TGCGCCAGCAGCCAAGAACTGCAGGGATTTCTAGACGAGCAGTACTTC
-,TRBJ1-2,TRBV6-5,-,CASSYSKTPNYGYTF,TGTGCCAGCAGTTACTCGAAGACACCTAACTATGGCTACACCTTC
-,TRBJ1-3,TRBV5-1,-,CASSPGPFSGNTIYF,TGCGCCAGCAGCCCCGGTCCTTTCTCTGGAAACACCATATATTTT
TRBD2,TRBJ2-5,TRBV19,-,CASSGLAGGRETQYF,TGTGCCAGTAGTGGACTAGCGGGGGGAAGGGAGACCCAGTACTTC
-,TRBJ2-2,TRBV4-3,-,CASSLYLLPGENTGELFF,TGCGCCAGCAGCCTTTACCTCCTCCCAGGGGAGAACACCGGGGAGCTGTTTTTT
TRBD1,TRBJ1-4,TRBV19,-,CASSIQTGSGEKLFF,TGTGCCAGTAGTATACAGACAGGGTCCGGTGAAAAACTGTTTTTT